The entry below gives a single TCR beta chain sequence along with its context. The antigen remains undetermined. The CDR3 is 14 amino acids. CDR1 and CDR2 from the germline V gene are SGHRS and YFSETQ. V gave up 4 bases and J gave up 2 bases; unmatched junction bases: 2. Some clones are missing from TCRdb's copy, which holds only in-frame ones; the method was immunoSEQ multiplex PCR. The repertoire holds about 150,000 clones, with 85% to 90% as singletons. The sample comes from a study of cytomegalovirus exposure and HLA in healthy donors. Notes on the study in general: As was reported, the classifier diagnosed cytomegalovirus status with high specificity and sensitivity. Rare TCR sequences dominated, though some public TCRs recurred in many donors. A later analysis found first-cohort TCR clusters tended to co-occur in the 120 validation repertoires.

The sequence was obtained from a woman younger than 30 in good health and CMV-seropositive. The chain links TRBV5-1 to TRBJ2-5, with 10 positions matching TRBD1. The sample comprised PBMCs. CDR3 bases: TGCGCCAGCAGCCGGGACAGGGGACAAGAGACCCAGTACTTC. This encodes CASSRDRGQETQYF.